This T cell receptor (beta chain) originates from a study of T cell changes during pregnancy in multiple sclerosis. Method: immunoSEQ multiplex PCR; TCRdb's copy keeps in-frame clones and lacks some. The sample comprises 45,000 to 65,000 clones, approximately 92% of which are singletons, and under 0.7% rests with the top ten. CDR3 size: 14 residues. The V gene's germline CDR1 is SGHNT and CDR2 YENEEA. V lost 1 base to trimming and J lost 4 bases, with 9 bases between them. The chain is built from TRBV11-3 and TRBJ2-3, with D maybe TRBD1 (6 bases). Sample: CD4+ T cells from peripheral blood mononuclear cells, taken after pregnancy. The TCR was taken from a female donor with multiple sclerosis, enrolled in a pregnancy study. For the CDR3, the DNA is TGTGCCAGCAGCTTAGGAGGGGGATCAGATACGCAGTATTTT. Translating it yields CASSLGGGSDTQYF.